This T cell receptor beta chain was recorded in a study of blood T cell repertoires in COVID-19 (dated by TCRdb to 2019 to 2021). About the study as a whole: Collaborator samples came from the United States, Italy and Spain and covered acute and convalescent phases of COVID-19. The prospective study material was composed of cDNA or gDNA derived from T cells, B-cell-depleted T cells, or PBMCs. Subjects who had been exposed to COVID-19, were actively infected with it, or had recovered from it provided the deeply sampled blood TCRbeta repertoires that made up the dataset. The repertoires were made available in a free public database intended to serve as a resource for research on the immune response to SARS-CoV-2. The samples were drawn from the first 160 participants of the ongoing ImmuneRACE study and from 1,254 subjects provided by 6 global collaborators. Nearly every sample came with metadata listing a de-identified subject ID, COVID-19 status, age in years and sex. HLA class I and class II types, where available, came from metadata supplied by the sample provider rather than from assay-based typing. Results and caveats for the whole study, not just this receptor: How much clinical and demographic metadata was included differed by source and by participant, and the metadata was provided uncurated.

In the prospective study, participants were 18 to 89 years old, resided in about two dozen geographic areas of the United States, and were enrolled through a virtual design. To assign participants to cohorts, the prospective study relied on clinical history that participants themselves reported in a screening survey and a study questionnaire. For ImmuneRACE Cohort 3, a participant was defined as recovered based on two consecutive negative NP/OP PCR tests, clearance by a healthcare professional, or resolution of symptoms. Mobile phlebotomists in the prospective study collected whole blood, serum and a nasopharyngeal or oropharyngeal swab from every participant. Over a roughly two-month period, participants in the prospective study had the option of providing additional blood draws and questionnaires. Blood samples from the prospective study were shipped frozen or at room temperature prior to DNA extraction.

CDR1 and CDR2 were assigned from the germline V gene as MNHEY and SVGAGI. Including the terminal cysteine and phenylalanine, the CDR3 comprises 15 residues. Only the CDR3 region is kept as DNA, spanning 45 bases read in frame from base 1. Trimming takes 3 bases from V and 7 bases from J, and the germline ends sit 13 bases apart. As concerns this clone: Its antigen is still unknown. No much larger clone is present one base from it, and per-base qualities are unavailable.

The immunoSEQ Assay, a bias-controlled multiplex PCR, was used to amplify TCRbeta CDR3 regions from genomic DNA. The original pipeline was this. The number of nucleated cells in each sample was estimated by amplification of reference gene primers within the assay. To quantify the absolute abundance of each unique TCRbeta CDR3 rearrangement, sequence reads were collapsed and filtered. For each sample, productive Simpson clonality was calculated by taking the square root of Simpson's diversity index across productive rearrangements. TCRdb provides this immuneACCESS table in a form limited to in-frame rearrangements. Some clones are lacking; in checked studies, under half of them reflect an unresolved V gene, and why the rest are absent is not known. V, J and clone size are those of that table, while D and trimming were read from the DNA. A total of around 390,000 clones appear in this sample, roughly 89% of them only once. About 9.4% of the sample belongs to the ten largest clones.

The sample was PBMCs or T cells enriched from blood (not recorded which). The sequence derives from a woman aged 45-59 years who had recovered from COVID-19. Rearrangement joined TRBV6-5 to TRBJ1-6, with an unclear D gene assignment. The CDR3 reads CASSYRGRRNSPLHF. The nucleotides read TGTGCCAGCAGTTATAGAGGGAGACGAAATTCACCCCTCCACTTT.